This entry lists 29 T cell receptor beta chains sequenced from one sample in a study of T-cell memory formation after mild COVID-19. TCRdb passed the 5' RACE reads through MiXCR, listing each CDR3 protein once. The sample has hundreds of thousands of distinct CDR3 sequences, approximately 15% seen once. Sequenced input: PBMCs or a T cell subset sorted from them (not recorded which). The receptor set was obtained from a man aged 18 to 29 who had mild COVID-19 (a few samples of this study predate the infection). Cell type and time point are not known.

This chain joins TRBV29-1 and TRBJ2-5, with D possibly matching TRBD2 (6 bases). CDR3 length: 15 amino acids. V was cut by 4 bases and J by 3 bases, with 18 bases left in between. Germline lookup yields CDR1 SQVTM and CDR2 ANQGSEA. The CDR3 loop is CSVVGLAWTEETQYF. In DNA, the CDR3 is TGCAGCGTTGTAGGGCTAGCGTGGACTGAAGAGACCCAGTACTTC.

The CDR3, as DNA: TGCAGTGCTAGGGCTACCTACGAGCAGTACTTC. Translation: CSARATYEQYF. The rearrangement joins TRBV20-1 to TRBJ2-7; D not resolved. The germline V and J ends were trimmed by 3 bases and 2 bases, with 5 bases remaining between them. The length of the CDR3 is 11 residues. Germline CDR1 and CDR2: DFQATT and SNEGSKA (reference sequence).

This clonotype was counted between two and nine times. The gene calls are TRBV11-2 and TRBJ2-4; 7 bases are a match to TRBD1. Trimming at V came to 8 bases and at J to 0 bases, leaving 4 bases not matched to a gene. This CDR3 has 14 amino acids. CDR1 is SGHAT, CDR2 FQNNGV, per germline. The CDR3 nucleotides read TGTGCCAGCGGACAGGAACTAGCCAAAAACATTCAGTACTTC. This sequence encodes CASGQELAKNIQYF.

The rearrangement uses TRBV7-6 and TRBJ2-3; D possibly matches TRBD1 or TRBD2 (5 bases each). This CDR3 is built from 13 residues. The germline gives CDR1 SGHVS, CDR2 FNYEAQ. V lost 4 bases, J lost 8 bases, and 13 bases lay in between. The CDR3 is CASSSQSGGTQYF. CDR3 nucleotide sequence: TGTGCCAGCAGCTCCCAGAGTGGGGGTACGCAGTATTTT.

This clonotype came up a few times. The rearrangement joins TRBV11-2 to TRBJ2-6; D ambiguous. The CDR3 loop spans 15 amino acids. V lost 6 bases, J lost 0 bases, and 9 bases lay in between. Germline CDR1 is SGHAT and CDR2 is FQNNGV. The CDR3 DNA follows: TGTGCCAGCAGGATAGGTCCCTCTGGGGCCAACGTCCTGACTTTC. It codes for CASRIGPSGANVLTF.

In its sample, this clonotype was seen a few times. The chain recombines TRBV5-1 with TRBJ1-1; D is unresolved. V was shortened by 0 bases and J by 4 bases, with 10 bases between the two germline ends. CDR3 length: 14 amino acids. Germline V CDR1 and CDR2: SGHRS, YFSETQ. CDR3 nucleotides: TGCGCCAGCAGCTTGGCCCGCAGTACCACTGAAGCTTTCTTT. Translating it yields CASSLARSTTEAFF.

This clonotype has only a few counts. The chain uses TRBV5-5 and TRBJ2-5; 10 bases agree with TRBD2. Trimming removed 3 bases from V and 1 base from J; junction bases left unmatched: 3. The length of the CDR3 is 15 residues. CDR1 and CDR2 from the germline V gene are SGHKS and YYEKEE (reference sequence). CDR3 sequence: CASSYLAGAQETQYF. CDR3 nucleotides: TGTGCCAGCAGCTATCTAGCGGGGGCCCAAGAGACCCAGTACTTC.

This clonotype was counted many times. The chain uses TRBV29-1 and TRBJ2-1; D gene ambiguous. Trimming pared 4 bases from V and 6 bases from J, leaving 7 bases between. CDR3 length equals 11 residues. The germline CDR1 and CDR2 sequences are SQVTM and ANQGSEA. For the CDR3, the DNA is TGCAGCGTTGCACAGAGCAATGAGCAGTTCTTC. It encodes CSVAQSNEQFF.

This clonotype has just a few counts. CDR3 nucleotides: TGCAGTGCCTTCGGACAGGTTACCACTGAAGCTTTCTTT. Translating gives CSAFGQVTTEAFF. The chain has TRBV20-1 and TRBJ1-1; TRBD1 matches at 7 bases. Germline-derived CDR1 and CDR2 are DFQATT and SNEGSKA (reference sequence). This CDR3 has 13 residues. Trimming cost V 6 bases and J 4 bases; bases outside gene matches: 8.

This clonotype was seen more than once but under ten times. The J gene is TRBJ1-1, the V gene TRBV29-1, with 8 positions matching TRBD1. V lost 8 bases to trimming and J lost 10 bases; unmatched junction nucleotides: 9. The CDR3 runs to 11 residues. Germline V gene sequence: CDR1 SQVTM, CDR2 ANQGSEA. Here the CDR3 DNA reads TGCAGCCCAGACAGGGGTGGGGGAGCTTTCTTT. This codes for CSPDRGGGAFF.

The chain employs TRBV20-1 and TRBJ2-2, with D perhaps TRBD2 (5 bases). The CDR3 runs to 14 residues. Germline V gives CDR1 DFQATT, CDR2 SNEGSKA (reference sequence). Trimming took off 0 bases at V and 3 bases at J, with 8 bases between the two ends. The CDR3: CSARDGSYTGELFF. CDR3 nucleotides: TGCAGTGCTAGAGATGGGAGTTACACCGGGGAGCTGTTTTTT.

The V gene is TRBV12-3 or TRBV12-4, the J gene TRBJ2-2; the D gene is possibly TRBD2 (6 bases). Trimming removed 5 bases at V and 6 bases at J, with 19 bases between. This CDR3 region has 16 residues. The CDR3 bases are TGTGCCAGCAGTCCCTACGGGACTGTAAACCCCGGGGAGCTGTTTTTT. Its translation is CASSPYGTVNPGELFF.

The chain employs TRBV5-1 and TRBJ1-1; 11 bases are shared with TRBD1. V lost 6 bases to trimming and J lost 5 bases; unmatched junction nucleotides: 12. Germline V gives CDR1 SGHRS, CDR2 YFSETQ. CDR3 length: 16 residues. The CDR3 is CASTDPGQGVITEAFF. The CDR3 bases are TGCGCCAGCACTGATCCGGGACAGGGGGTAATTACTGAAGCTTTCTTT.

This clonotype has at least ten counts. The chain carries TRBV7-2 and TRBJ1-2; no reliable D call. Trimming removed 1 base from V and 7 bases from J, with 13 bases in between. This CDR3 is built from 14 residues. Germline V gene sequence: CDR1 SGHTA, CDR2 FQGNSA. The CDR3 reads CASSLESGYTGYTF. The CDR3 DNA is TGTGCCAGCAGCTTAGAATCGGGGTATACTGGCTACACCTTC.

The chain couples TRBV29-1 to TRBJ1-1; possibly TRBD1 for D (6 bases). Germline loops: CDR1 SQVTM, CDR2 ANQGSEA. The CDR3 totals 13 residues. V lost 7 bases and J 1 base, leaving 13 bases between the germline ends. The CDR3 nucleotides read TGCAGCGCCACGGGGGGCAAGAACACTGAAGCTTTCTTT. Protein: CSATGGKNTEAFF.

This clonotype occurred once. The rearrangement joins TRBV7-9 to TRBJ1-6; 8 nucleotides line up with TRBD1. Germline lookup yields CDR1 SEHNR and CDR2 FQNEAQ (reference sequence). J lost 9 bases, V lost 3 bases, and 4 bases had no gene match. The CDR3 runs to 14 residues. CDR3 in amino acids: CASSFTGGGSPLHF. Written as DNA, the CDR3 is TGTGCCAGCAGCTTCACAGGGGGAGGTTCACCCCTCCACTTT.

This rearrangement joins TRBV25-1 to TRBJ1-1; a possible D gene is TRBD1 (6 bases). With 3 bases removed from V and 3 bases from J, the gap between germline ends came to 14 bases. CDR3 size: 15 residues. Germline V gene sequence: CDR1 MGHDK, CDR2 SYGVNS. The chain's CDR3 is CASSDSGGGDTEAFF. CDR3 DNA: TGTGCCAGCAGTGATTCCGGAGGGGGAGACACTGAAGCTTTCTTT.

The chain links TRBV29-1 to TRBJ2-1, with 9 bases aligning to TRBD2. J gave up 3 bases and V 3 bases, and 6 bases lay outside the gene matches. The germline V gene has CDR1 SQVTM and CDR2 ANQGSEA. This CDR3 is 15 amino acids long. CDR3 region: CSVEVASGVYNEQFF. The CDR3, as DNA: TGCAGCGTTGAGGTGGCTAGCGGGGTCTACAATGAGCAGTTCTTC.

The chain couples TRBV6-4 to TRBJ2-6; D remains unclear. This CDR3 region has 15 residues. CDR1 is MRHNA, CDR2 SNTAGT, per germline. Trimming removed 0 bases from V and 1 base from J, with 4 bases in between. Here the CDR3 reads CASSDSKSGANVLTF. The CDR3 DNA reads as TGTGCCAGCAGTGACTCGAAATCTGGGGCCAACGTCCTGACTTTC.

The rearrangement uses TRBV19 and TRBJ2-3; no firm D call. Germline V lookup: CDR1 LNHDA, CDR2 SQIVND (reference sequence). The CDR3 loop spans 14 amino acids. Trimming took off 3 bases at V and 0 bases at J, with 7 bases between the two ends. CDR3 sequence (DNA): TGTGCCAGTAGTATGGTCGGGAGCACAGATACGCAGTATTTT. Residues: CASSMVGSTDTQYF.

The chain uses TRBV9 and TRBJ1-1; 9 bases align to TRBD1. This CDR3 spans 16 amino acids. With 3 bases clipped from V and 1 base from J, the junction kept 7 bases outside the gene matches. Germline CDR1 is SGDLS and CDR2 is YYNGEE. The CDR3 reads CASSAGTGSENTEAFF. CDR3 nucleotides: TGTGCCAGCAGCGCAGGGACAGGGTCTGAGAACACTGAAGCTTTCTTT.

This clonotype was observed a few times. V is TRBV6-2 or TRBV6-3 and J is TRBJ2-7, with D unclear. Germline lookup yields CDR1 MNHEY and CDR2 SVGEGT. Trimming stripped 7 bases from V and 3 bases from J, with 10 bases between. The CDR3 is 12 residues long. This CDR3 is CASTRSDYEQYF. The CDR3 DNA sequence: TGTGCCAGCACCCGGTCGGACTACGAGCAGTACTTC.

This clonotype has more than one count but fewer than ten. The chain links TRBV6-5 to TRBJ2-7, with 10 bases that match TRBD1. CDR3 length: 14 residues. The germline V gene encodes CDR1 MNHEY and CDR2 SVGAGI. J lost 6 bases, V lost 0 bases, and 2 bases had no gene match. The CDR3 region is CASSYSGQGTEQYF. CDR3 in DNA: TGTGCCAGCAGTTACTCGGGACAGGGGACCGAGCAGTACTTC.

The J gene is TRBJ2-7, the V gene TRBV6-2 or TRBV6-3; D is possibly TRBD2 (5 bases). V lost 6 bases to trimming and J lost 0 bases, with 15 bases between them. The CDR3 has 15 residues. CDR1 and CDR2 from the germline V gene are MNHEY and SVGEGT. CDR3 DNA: TGTGCCAGCAGCCCCCTCGGACTTTCCTCCTACGAGCAGTACTTC. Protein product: CASSPLGLSSYEQYF.

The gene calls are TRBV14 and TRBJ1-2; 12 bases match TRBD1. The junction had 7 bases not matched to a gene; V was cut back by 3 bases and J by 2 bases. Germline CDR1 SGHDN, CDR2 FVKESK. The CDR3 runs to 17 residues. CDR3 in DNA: TGTGCCAGCAGCCACTGGGGACAGGGGGCGACAAACTATGGCTACACCTTC. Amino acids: CASSHWGQGATNYGYTF.

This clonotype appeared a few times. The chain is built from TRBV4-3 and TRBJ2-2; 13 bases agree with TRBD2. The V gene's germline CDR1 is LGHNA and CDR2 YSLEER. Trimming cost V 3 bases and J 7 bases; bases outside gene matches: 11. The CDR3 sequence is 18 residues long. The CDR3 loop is CASSHDRTSGGGLGELFF. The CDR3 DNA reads TGCGCCAGCAGCCACGACCGCACTAGCGGGGGGGGACTCGGGGAGCTGTTTTTT.

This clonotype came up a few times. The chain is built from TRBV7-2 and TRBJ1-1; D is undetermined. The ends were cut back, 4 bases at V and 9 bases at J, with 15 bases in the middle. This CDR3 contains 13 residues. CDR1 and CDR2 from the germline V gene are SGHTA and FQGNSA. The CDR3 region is CASSSPVTGKAFF. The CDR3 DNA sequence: TGTGCCAGCAGCTCGCCAGTGACCGGGAAAGCTTTCTTT.

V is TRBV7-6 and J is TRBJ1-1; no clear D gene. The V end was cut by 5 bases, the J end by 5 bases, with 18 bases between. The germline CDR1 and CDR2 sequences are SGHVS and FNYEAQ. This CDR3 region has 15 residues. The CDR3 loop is CASSPEGGRGTEAFF. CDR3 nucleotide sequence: TGTGCCAGCAGCCCCGAGGGTGGGCGGGGAACTGAAGCTTTCTTT. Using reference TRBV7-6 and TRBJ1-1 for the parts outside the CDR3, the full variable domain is GAGVSQSPRYKVTKRGQDVALRCDPISGHVSLYWYRQALGQGPEFLTYFNYEAQQDKSGLPNDRFSAERPEGSISTLTIQRTEQRDSAMYRCASSPEGGRGTEAFFGQGTRLTVV.

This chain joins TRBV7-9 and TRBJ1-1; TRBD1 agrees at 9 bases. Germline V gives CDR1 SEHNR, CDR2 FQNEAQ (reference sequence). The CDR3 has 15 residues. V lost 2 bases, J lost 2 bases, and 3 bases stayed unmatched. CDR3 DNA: TGTGCCAGCAGCTTAAGTACAGGGGGCAACACTGAAGCTTTCTTT. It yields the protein CASSLSTGGNTEAFF.